This T cell receptor (beta chain) was observed in a study of cytomegalovirus exposure and HLA in healthy donors. Overall study: Across some 400 genotyped donors, around 80% landed in the Caucasian-associated ancestry cluster.

The study ran its PCR with 60 Vbeta and 13 Jbeta primers. Measured with immunoSEQ multiplex PCR; TCRdb has only the in-frame clones, and not every one. This table holds fewer than 85,000 clones, approximately 80% found once. Notes on this clone: Its antigen is not known.

Study-level results: Solely CMV serostatus was available to characterize immune exposure. Diagnosis of cytomegalovirus status made by the classifier reportedly showed high specificity and sensitivity. In a later analysis, the majority of CMV-associated beta chains seemingly showed HLA restriction.

The CDR3 length is 15 residues. V dropped 0 bases and J dropped 0 bases, with 8 bases sitting between them. Germline V lookup: CDR1 SGHVS, CDR2 FQNEAQ. This TCR came from a man aged 35-49 years in good health and CMV-seronegative. The V gene is TRBV7-8, the J gene TRBJ1-1, with D hard to call. Sequencing was carried out using PBMCs. This CDR3 reads CASSLAITVNTEAFF. CDR3 in DNA: TGTGCCAGCAGCTTAGCTATTACAGTGAACACTGAAGCTTTCTTT. Full variable domain (outside the CDR3, taken from reference TRBV7-8 and TRBJ1-1): GAGVSQSPRYKVAKRGQDVALRCDPISGHVSLFWYQQALGQGPEFLTYFQNEAQLDKSGLPSDRFFAERPEGSVSTLKIQRTQQEDSAVYLCASSLAITVNTEAFFGQGTRLTVV.